Each of the 31 T cell receptor beta chains below was sequenced from the same sample in a study of blood T cell repertoires in COVID-19. Profiling relied on immunoSEQ multiplex PCR, and the TCRdb table lists in-frame clones only, not all of them. The top ten hold 40% to 60% of the sample, which has approximately 89,000 clones, roughly 80% seen once. Sequencing was done on a sample of peripheral blood. The receptors shown here come from a human donor in a cohort sampled during active COVID-19.

The chain combines TRBV11-3 with TRBJ1-5; maybe TRBD1 (5 bases). This CDR3 spans 20 amino acids. Trimming stripped 2 bases from V and 3 bases from J, with 26 bases between. CDR1 is SGHNT, CDR2 YENEEA, per germline. DNA for the CDR3: TGTGCCAGCAGCTTAATGATTGGGATCGTCAGGGTCCTACCCAATCAGCCCCAGCATTTT. Translated, it gives CASSLMIGIVRVLPNQPQHF.

The CDR3 DNA reads as TGTGCCAGCAGTGAAAGTAGTAGCGGGTCCGGGGAGCTGTTTTTT. Its protein is CASSESSSGSGELFF. V is TRBV25-1 and J is TRBJ2-2; 7 nucleotides align to TRBD2. V shed 2 bases and J 6 bases; nucleotides not matched to a gene: 6. Germline loops: CDR1 MGHDK, CDR2 SYGVNS. The CDR3 consists of 15 residues. Supplemented by reference TRBV25-1 and TRBJ2-2, the full variable domain reads EADIYQTPRYLVIGTGKKITLECSQTMGHDKMYWYQQDPGMELHLIHYSYGVNSTEKGDLSSESTVSRIRTEHFPLTLESARPSHTSQYLCASSESSSGSGELFFGEGSRLTVL.

The gene calls are TRBV14 and TRBJ2-5, with a weak D call TRBD2 (6 bases). The CDR3 loop spans 13 amino acids. The germline CDR1 and CDR2 sequences are SGHDN and FVKESK. Deletions cut 5 bases from V and 1 base from J, with 8 bases between. The CDR3 DNA reads TGTGCCAGCAGCGGGGGACTCCAAGAGACCCAGTACTTC. This sequence encodes CASSGGLQETQYF.

This chain uses TRBV28 with TRBJ2-5, with 10 nucleotides matching TRBD2. Germline loops: CDR1 MDHEN, CDR2 SYDVKM. The trim removed 3 bases at V and 5 bases at J, leaving 6 bases unmatched. CDR3 size: 15 residues. CDR3: CASSFPLAGRETQYF. DNA of the CDR3: TGTGCCAGCAGTTTTCCACTAGCGGGACGTGAGACCCAGTACTTC.

This chain joins TRBV5-1 and TRBJ2-7, with 8 bases lining up with TRBD2. The CDR3 sequence is 14 residues long. The V gene's germline CDR1 is SGHRS and CDR2 YFSETQ. V gave up 4 bases and J gave up 1 base; unmatched junction bases: 4. The CDR3 loop is CASSISGTSYEQYF. The CDR3 DNA sequence: TGCGCCAGCAGCATTAGCGGGACTTCCTACGAGCAGTACTTC.

The chain has TRBV5-5 and TRBJ2-1; 8 nucleotides agree with TRBD1. Losses at the gene ends were 3 bases for V and 0 bases for J; bases not matched to a gene: 11. Germline V gives CDR1 SGHKS, CDR2 YYEKEE (reference sequence). The length of the CDR3 is 18 residues. The CDR3 region is CASSSAPTGTGSYNEQFF. The CDR3 nucleotides read TGTGCCAGCAGCTCCGCCCCAACCGGGACAGGCTCCTACAATGAGCAGTTCTTC.

The chain is built from TRBV27 and TRBJ2-6; 10 bases are a match to TRBD2. Germline CDR1 reads MNHEY; CDR2 reads SMNVEV (reference sequence). The ends lost 5 bases at V and 1 base at J; junction bases unmatched: 5. CDR3 size: 17 residues. DNA for the CDR3: TGTGCCAGCAGTCAGACTAGCGGGCCTTCTGGGGCCAACGTCCTGACTTTC. Translation: CASSQTSGPSGANVLTF.

This chain joins TRBV7-2 and TRBJ2-1; TRBD1 aligns across 7 bases. The V and J ends lost 5 bases and 2 bases, in that order; junction bases with no gene match: 12. CDR1 and CDR2 from the germline V gene are SGHTA and FQGNSA. The CDR3 consists of 17 residues. The CDR3 loop is CASSLKRGTVPYNEQFF. The DNA of the CDR3 is TGTGCCAGCAGCCTAAAGAGGGGGACAGTCCCCTACAATGAGCAGTTCTTC. Combining the CDR3 with reference TRBV7-2 and TRBJ2-1 gives the whole variable domain GAGVSQSPSNKVTEKGKDVELRCDPISGHTALYWYRQSLGQGLEFLIYFQGNSAPDKSGLPSDRFSAERTGGSVSTLTIQRTQQEDSAVYLCASSLKRGTVPYNEQFFGPGTRLTVL.

This CDR3 reads CASSLQGLLTGELFF. In nucleotides, the CDR3 is TGTGCCAGCAGCTTGCAGGGACTACTCACCGGGGAGCTGTTTTTT. This sequence joins TRBV5-4 and TRBJ2-2; 7 nucleotides line up with TRBD2. Trimming removed 1 base from V and 4 bases from J; junction bases left unmatched: 4. From germline, CDR1 is SGHNT and CDR2 YYREEE (reference sequence). The CDR3 runs 15 residues. Full variable domain (remainder filled in from reference TRBV5-4 and TRBJ2-2): ETGVTQSPTHLIKTRGQQVTLRCSSQSGHNTVSWYQQALGQGPQFIFQYYREEENGRGNFPPRFSGLQFPNYSSELNVNALELDDSALYLCASSLQGLLTGELFFGEGSRLTVL.

The chain recombines TRBV7-8 with TRBJ2-1; 11 bases map to TRBD2. V shed 7 bases, J shed 3 bases, and the junction held 8 bases outside the gene matches. The CDR3 spans 16 residues. CDR1 and CDR2 (germline): SGHVS, FQNEAQ. Here the CDR3 DNA reads TGTGCCAGCACCGAACCACTAGCGGGAGTCTACAATGAGCAGTTCTTC. This encodes CASTEPLAGVYNEQFF.

This chain uses TRBV7-6 with TRBJ2-6; D may be TRBD1 (6 bases). Per germline, CDR1 SGHVS and CDR2 FNYEAQ. The CDR3 is 21 amino acids. V was pared by 1 base and J by 0 bases, with 22 bases between. The CDR3 DNA follows: TGTGCCAGCAGCTTAGTGGGACACCTTAACCAGGGGAGCTCTGGGGCCAACGTCCTGACTTTC. This sequence encodes CASSLVGHLNQGSSGANVLTF.

Concerning this clone: Other nucleotide sequences from this sample produce the same CDR3. The chain employs TRBV5-6 and TRBJ2-1, with 10 bases that match TRBD2. This CDR3 has 15 amino acids. The germline V gene encodes CDR1 SGHDT and CDR2 YYEEEE. V dropped 1 base and J dropped 3; count of bases not matched to a gene: 1. CDR3 protein: CASSLRTSGYNEQFF. CDR3 in DNA: TGTGCCAGCAGCTTGCGGACTAGCGGCTACAATGAGCAGTTCTTC.

This clone was seen a handful of times. V gene TRBV28 combines with J gene TRBJ1-3, with D possibly being TRBD1 (6 bases). The ends were cut back, 5 bases at V and 5 bases at J, with 19 bases in the middle. CDR3 length: 16 amino acids. Germline CDR1 is MDHEN and CDR2 is SYDVKM. For the CDR3, the DNA is TGTGCCAGCAGTGACCCCGGGGACACCAAGCGAAACACCATATATTTT. Its protein product is CASSDPGDTKRNTIYF.

V usage is TRBV5-8 and J usage is TRBJ2-7; D not certain. Germline V gene data show CDR1 as SGHTS and CDR2 as YDEGEE. This CDR3 has 11 residues. V lost 2 bases and J 6 bases, leaving 6 bases between the germline ends. The CDR3 protein is CASSFVSEQYF. In nucleotides, the CDR3 is TGTGCCAGCAGCTTCGTTTCCGAGCAGTACTTC.

The rearrangement links TRBV11-2 to TRBJ2-7; tentative D call: TRBD2 (6 bases). The CDR3 length is 12 residues. From germline, CDR1 is SGHAT and CDR2 FQNNGV. V was shortened by 5 bases and J by 7 bases, with 12 bases between the two germline ends. In nucleotides, the CDR3 is TGTGCCAGCAGCCCGGGACTGGGAGAGCAGTACTTC. Encoded protein: CASSPGLGEQYF.

With respect to this clone: The junction shows a germline mismatch at one end, possibly a read error. V usage is TRBV20-1 and J usage is TRBJ2-7; TRBD2 agrees at 11 bases. The CDR3 has 15 amino acids. Germline values: CDR1 DFQATT, CDR2 SNEGSKA (reference sequence). The CDR3 loop reads CSASTSGSFSFEQYF. In nucleotides, the CDR3 is TGCAGTGCTAGTACTAGCGGGAGTTTTTCCTTCGAGCAGTACTTC.

The chain carries TRBV2 and TRBJ2-2; D remains ambiguous. Trimming pared 0 bases from V and 5 bases from J, leaving 7 bases between. Germline-derived CDR1 and CDR2 are SNHLY and FYNNEI. The CDR3 contains 14 residues. This CDR3 is CASSEALGTGELFF. The CDR3 DNA is TGTGCCAGCAGTGAAGCCCTCGGGACCGGGGAGCTGTTTTTT.

For the CDR3, the DNA is TGTGCCAGCAGTGAATTCGGAGGCGGTCTTCCCTACGAGCAGTACTTC. Its protein product is CASSEFGGGLPYEQYF. The chain combines TRBV2 with TRBJ2-7; D may be TRBD2 (5 bases). Trimming removed 2 bases from V and 2 bases from J, with 16 bases in between. There are 16 residues in the CDR3. CDR1 is SNHLY and CDR2 is FYNNEI in the germline V gene.

This clone was counted a single time. The chain uses TRBV14 and TRBJ2-3; D perhaps matches TRBD2 (6 bases). V lost 4 bases to trimming and J lost 1 base, with 9 bases between them. From germline, CDR1 is SGHDN and CDR2 FVKESK. The CDR3 is made up of 14 amino acids. The CDR3 spells CASSPGSGTDTQYF. The CDR3 region has the DNA TGTGCCAGCAGCCCCGGGAGCGGCACAGATACGCAGTATTTT.

This clone has a handful of counts. Here the CDR3 reads CASSQIDREETQYF. DNA of the CDR3: TGTGCCAGCAGCCAAATAGACAGGGAAGAGACCCAGTACTTC. The chain carries TRBV7-8 and TRBJ2-5; 7 bases line up with TRBD1. Germline V gene data show CDR1 as SGHVS and CDR2 as FQNEAQ. The CDR3 totals 14 residues. V was pared by 5 bases and J by 3 bases, with 6 bases of the junction left unmatched.

There are a few counts of this clone. This sequence joins TRBV21-1 and TRBJ2-3; the table's D call TRBD2 went unverified against the DNA. TRBV21-1 is an annotated pseudogene. The CDR3 runs 20 residues. The CDR3 DNA reads TGTGCCAGCAGCAGCCCTGGACTAGCGGGAGGCTATTCTAGCACAGATACGCAGTATTTT. Translation: CASSSPGLAGGYSSTDTQYF.

This clone has just a few counts. This chain links TRBV28 with TRBJ1-6; D uncertain. The CDR3 has 15 residues. The ends were cut back, 5 bases at V and 8 bases at J, with 16 bases in the middle. Germline CDR1 reads MDHEN; CDR2 reads SYDVKM. CDR3 sequence: CASSVGGDGDSPLHF. In nucleotides, the CDR3 is TGTGCCAGCAGTGTCGGCGGGGATGGGGATTCACCCCTCCACTTT.

CDR3 nucleotides: TGTGCCAGCAGCCCTGACAGGTCAAATCAGCCCCAGCATTTT. It translates to CASSPDRSNQPQHF. The chain uses TRBV28 and TRBJ1-5; D perhaps matches TRBD1 (6 bases). The CDR3 contains 14 residues. Deletions cut 6 bases from V and 4 bases from J, with 13 bases between. Germline CDR1 reads MDHEN; CDR2 reads SYDVKM.

The chain couples TRBV19 to TRBJ1-1; D gene uncertain. Deletions cut 6 bases from V and 4 bases from J, with 15 bases between. The CDR3 covers 14 residues. Germline CDR1 and CDR2: LNHDA and SQIVND (reference sequence). The CDR3 DNA follows: TGTGCCAGTAGACCCCCCGGAGTAAGCACTGAAGCTTTCTTT. It translates to CASRPPGVSTEAFF.

CDR3 in amino acids: CASSHLKLAIGNEQFF. The CDR3 DNA reads TGTGCCAGCAGCCACCTCAAACTAGCTATCGGGAATGAGCAGTTCTTC. J is TRBJ2-1 and V is TRBV3-1 (or the pseudogene TRBV3-2); the D gene is possibly TRBD2 (6 bases). Germline V CDR1 and CDR2: LGHDT, YNNKEL (reference sequence). Between the trimmed V and J ends, which lost 3 bases and 7 bases, there was a span of 19 bases. The CDR3 runs 16 residues.

The chain is built from TRBV24-1 and TRBJ2-2, with D maybe TRBD2 (6 bases). Germline values: CDR1 KGHDR, CDR2 SFDVKD. V lost 5 bases and J 2 bases, leaving 11 bases between the germline ends. This CDR3 is 15 amino acids long. Here the CDR3 reads CATSGRTTNTGELFF. The CDR3 nucleotides are TGTGCCACCAGTGGTAGGACTACTAACACCGGGGAGCTGTTTTTT.

This chain connects TRBV29-1 to TRBJ2-7; D gene uncertain. V was shortened by 0 bases and J by 3 bases, with 3 bases between the two germline ends. Germline CDR1 is SQVTM and CDR2 is ANQGSEA. CDR3 length: 11 residues. CDR3 coding DNA: TGCAGCGTTGAAGAACTCTACGAGCAGTACTTC. Protein sequence: CSVEELYEQYF.

A few counts support this clone. This chain links TRBV28 with TRBJ1-2; D is possibly TRBD1 (5 bases). The germline V gene has CDR1 MDHEN and CDR2 SYDVKM. The CDR3 covers 14 residues. Between the trimmed V and J ends, which lost 9 bases and 0 bases, there was a span of 14 bases. CDR3 coding DNA: TGTGCCAGTCGAACTGGGGGGGCTAACTATGGCTACACCTTC. Its protein is CASRTGGANYGYTF.

The J gene is TRBJ1-6, the V gene TRBV5-4; possible D gene TRBD1, 6 bases. The germline CDR1 and CDR2 sequences are SGHNT and YYREEE (reference sequence). The CDR3 has 14 residues. The germline V and J ends were trimmed by 4 bases and 5 bases, with 10 bases remaining between them. CDR3 residues: CASSEDRDNSPLHF. CDR3 sequence (DNA): TGTGCCAGCAGCGAGGACAGAGATAATTCACCCCTCCACTTT.

The V gene is TRBV14, the J gene TRBJ1-2; perhaps TRBD1 as D (5 bases). This CDR3 comprises 13 residues. From germline, CDR1 is SGHDN and CDR2 FVKESK. V lost 5 bases, J lost 8 bases, and 15 bases lay in between. CDR3 sequence reads: CASSSQGFYGYTF. The CDR3 DNA follows: TGTGCCAGCAGCTCTCAGGGTTTCTACGGCTACACCTTC. Supplemented by reference TRBV14 and TRBJ1-2, the full variable domain reads EAGVTQFPSHSVIEKGQTVTLRCDPISGHDNLYWYRRVMGKEIKFLLHFVKESKQDESGMPNNRFLAERTGGTYSTLKVQPAELEDSGVYFCASSSQGFYGYTFGSGTRLTVV.

Only one count was recorded for this clone. The chain joins TRBV7-3 to TRBJ2-7; 9 bases agree with TRBD1. In germline, CDR1 is SGHTA, CDR2 FQGTGA. CDR3 size: 15 residues. The V segment lost 6 bases and the J segment 3 bases; nucleotides outside the gene matches: 9. CDR3 protein: CASSLFPGQGYEQYF. CDR3 sequence (DNA): TGTGCCAGCAGTTTATTTCCGGGACAGGGCTACGAGCAGTACTTC.